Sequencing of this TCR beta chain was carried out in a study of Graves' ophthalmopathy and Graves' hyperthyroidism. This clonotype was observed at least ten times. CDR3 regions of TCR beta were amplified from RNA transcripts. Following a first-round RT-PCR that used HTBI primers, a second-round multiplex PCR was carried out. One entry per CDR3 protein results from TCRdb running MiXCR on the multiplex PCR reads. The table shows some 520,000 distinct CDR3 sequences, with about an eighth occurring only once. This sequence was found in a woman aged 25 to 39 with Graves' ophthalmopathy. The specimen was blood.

CDR3 coding DNA: TGTGCCAGCAGTTACTCGATCGGCTATAATTCACCCCTCCACTTT. Protein: CASSYSIGYNSPLHF. The gene calls are TRBV6-5 and TRBJ1-6; D remains unclear. CDR1 is MNHEY, CDR2 SVGAGI, per germline. The CDR3 runs to 15 residues. Trimming shortened V by 0 bases and J by 3 bases, and 6 bases separated the two germline ends.